This T cell receptor (beta chain) derives from a study of T cells expressing NK-cell markers (TCRdb year 2020). Regarding the complete study: TCR beta-chain repertoires were profiled in sorted CD3+CD56+NKG2C+, CD3+CD56+NKG2C- and CD3+CD56-NKG2C+ T-cell subsets from roughly eight donors. Of the eight sequenced donors, seven were found to be HCMV-seropositive and one was found to be HCMV-seronegative. All eight donors whose samples were sequenced were randomly selected healthy volunteers, three of them men and five women. Sequencing of the libraries produced 2 x 150 bp reads on Illumina HiSeq 2000/2500, MiSeq or NextSeq.

Broad study findings and their caveats: Whether the expanded NKG2C-expressing T cell clones were specific for HCMV antigens was left unclear. Those dominant clonotypes were again the most abundant among CD3+CD56-NKG2C+ cells in several donors, at about 25-65%. For six donors, the dominant CD3+CD56+NKG2C+ clonotypes were among the top 10 CD8+ clonotypes and accounted for roughly 1.0-7.5% of CD8+ T cells.

HCMV-specific IgG was detected in serum with a commercial ELISA kit to determine HCMV serostatus. Peripheral blood mononuclear cells were isolated from blood by Ficoll density gradient centrifugation. The CDR3 sequence holds 15 residues, the cysteine and phenylalanine included. The DNA is not on file. The germline V gene supplies CDR1 SGHRS and CDR2 YFSETQ. As regards this clonotype: Its antigen is currently not known.

Sequencing used an Illumina HiSeq 2000. TCR beta cDNA libraries were prepared using 5'RACE template switching, which introduced a universal primer site and unique molecular identifiers. cDNA synthesis was primed from the TCR beta constant segment, followed by two successive PCR amplification steps. The paper's processing steps were these. MIGEC was used to demultiplex reads and group reads by UMI, and MiTCR was used to assemble and quantify clonotypes. To exclude erroneous sequences, only TCR cDNA sequences supported by at least two reads were retained. Downstream repertoire analysis used the tcR package, and clonotypes were matched across fractions by CDR3 nucleotide sequence plus V segment. VDJmatch was used to annotate antigen specificity against VDJdb, with one amino acid substitution in CDR3 permitted. TCRdb reprocessed the raw reads; every CDR3 protein sequence is a single record, and DNA is not supplied. What appears here as the V and J calls and clone size reflects TCRdb's work, not the paper's. The sample's clone listing holds about 440,000 distinct CDR3 sequences. The ten largest clonotypes hold 7.3% of the sample.

This chain joins TRBV5-1 to TRBJ2-1; TCRdb indicates TRBD2, and absent DNA this call remains unverified. This TCR was sampled from a woman between 18 and 70 years old in good health. The specimen was blood T cells: a sorted CD56 or NKG2C T cell subset, CD4+ or CD8+ T cells, or bulk PBMC T cells (not recorded which). The encoded CDR3 is CATSRPVGNTNEQFF.